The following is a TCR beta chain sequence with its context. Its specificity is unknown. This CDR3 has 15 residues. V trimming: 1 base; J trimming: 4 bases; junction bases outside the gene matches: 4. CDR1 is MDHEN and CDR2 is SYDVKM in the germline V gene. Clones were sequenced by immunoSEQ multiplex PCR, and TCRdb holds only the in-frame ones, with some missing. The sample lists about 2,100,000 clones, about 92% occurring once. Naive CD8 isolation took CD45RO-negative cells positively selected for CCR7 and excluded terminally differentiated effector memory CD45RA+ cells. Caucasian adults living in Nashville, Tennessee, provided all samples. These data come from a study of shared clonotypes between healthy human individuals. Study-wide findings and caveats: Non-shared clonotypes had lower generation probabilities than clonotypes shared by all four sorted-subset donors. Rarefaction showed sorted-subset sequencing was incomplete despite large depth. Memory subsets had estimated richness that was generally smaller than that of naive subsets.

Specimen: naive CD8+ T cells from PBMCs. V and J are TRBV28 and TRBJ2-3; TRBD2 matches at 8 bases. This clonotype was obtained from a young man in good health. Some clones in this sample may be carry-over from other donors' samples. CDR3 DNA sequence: TGTGCCAGCAGTTTATACGGGAGGGCCGCAGATACGCAGTATTTT. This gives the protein CASSLYGRAADTQYF.